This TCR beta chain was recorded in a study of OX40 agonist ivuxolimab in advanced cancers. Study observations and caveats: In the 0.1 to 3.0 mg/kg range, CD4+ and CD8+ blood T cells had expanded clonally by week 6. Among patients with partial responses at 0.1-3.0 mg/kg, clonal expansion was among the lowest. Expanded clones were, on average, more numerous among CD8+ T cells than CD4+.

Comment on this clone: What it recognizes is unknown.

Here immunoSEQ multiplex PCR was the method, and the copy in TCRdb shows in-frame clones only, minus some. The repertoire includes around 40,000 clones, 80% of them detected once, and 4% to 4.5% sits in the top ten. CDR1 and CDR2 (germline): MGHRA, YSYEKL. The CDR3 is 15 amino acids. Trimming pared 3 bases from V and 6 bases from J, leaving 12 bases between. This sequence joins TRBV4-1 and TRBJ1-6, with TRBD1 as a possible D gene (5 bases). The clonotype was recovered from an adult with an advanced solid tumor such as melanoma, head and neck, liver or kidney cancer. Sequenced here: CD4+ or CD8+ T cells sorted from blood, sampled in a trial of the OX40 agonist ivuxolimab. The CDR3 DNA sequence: TGCGCCAGCAGCCAGGAGACAGTGTTTAATTCACCCCTCCACTTT. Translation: CASSQETVFNSPLHF.